These 24 T cell receptor beta chains were sequenced from one sample in a study of shared clonotypes between healthy human individuals. Measured with immunoSEQ multiplex PCR; TCRdb has only the in-frame clones, and not every one. Of 950,000 to 1,200,000 clones in the sample, roughly 77% are singletons; the top ten hold almost 0.9%. The sample taken for sequencing was memory CD4+ T cells from PBMCs. Subset in this sample: CD45RA-negative fraction. Every receptor here comes from a young man in good health. Some clones in this sample may be carry-over from other donors' samples.

This chain connects TRBV11-2 to TRBJ2-3; D gene ambiguous. Germline assignment: CDR1 SGHAT and CDR2 FQNNGV. The CDR3 is 12 amino acids. The germline V and J ends were trimmed by 4 bases and 6 bases, with 8 bases remaining between them. The CDR3 nucleotides are TGTGCCAGCAGCTCCCCCTGGGATACGCAGTATTTT. Translated, it gives CASSSPWDTQYF. Looking up the rest from reference TRBV11-2 and TRBJ2-3 gives the full variable domain: EAGVAQSPRYKIIEKRQSVAFWCNPISGHATLYWYQQILGQGPKLLIQFQNNGVVDDSQLPKDRFSAERLKGVDSTLKIQPAKLEDSAVYLCASSSPWDTQYFGPGTRLTVL.

The sample holds a few counts of this clone. The chain joins TRBV7-9 to TRBJ1-1; D is ambiguous. Germline CDR1 and CDR2: SEHNR and FQNEAQ (reference sequence). The V end was cut by 3 bases, the J end by 0 bases, with 5 bases between. The CDR3 is 13 residues long. CDR3 amino acids: CASSFVVNTEAFF. In nucleotides, the CDR3 is TGTGCCAGCAGCTTCGTGGTGAACACTGAAGCTTTCTTT.

This clone was seen a few times. This chain links TRBV28 with TRBJ1-1; no clear D gene. V lost 1 base, J lost 6 bases, and 12 bases lay in between. Germline CDR1 MDHEN, CDR2 SYDVKM. This CDR3 is 14 amino acids long. For the CDR3, the DNA is TGTGCCAGCAGTTTATTTACCGGTACGTCTGAAGCTTTCTTT. This translates into CASSLFTGTSEAFF. Filled out from reference TRBV28 and TRBJ1-1, the complete variable domain reads DVKVTQSSRYLVKRTGEKVFLECVQDMDHENMFWYRQDPGLGLRLIYFSYDVKMKEKGDIPEGYSVSREKKERFSLILESASTNQTSMYLCASSLFTGTSEAFFGQGTRLTVV.

The chain has TRBV5-8 and TRBJ2-5, with D hard to call. Germline V gives CDR1 SGHTS, CDR2 YDEGEE. This CDR3 is 14 amino acids long. Trimming removed 1 base at V and 1 base at J, with 8 bases between. In DNA, the CDR3 is TGTGCCAGCAGCTTGCCGGGTGGCCAAGAGACCCAGTACTTC. Translation gives CASSLPGGQETQYF.

The rearrangement joins TRBV5-4 to TRBJ2-5; D is uncertain. Germline V lookup: CDR1 SGHNT, CDR2 YYREEE (reference sequence). The CDR3 has 13 amino acids. Trimming stripped 2 bases from V and 4 bases from J, with 9 bases between. CDR3 DNA: TGTGCCAGCAGCTTAATAGGAGCAGAGACCCAGTACTTC. It is translated as CASSLIGAETQYF.

The V gene is TRBV19, the J gene TRBJ2-1, with D possibly being TRBD1 or TRBD2 (5 bases each). V was shortened by 1 base and J by 7 bases, with 14 bases between the two germline ends. The V gene's germline CDR1 is LNHDA and CDR2 SQIVND (reference sequence). This CDR3 is built from 15 residues. CDR3 residues: CASSIAPGPGNEQFF. The CDR3 region has the DNA TGTGCCAGTAGTATAGCACCGGGACCGGGGAATGAGCAGTTCTTC.

The J gene is TRBJ2-3, the V gene TRBV5-4; TRBD1 is a possible D gene (6 bases). The CDR3 has 14 residues. V lost 4 bases, J lost 5 bases, and 14 bases lay in between. Germline V gives CDR1 SGHNT, CDR2 YYREEE (reference sequence). CDR3 protein: CASSQRTEGDTQYF. Here the CDR3 DNA reads TGTGCCAGCAGCCAGAGGACAGAGGGAGATACGCAGTATTTT.

This clone came up once. This chain joins TRBV5-6 and TRBJ2-3; D may be TRBD2 (6 bases). CDR1 is SGHDT, CDR2 YYEEEE, per germline. CDR3 length: 13 residues. V dropped 0 bases and J dropped 6 bases, with 8 bases sitting between them. The CDR3 here is CASSLVRGDTQYF. The CDR3 nucleotides are TGTGCCAGCAGCTTGGTACGGGGGGATACGCAGTATTTT.

The chain combines TRBV30 with TRBJ2-1; 11 bases are a match to TRBD2. From germline, CDR1 is GTSNPN and CDR2 SVGIG (reference sequence). Trimming removed 3 bases from V and 7 bases from J; junction bases left unmatched: 8. The CDR3 sequence is 15 residues long. DNA for the CDR3: TGTGCCTGGAGCGCAACTAGCGGGAGAGGGAATGAGCAGTTCTTC. As protein: CAWSATSGRGNEQFF.

This sequence joins TRBV2 and TRBJ1-5; D not certain. The CDR3 runs 14 residues. V was pared by 1 base and J by 7 bases, with 11 bases between. Germline CDR1 and CDR2: SNHLY and FYNNEI. CDR3 bases: TGTGCCAGCAGTGAAGGAGTTTTTGGACAGCCCCAGCATTTT. Its translation: CASSEGVFGQPQHF.

The V call is TRBV28, the J call TRBJ1-5, with D hard to call. The V gene lost 1 base and the J gene lost 4 bases, with 11 bases spanning the gap. CDR1 is MDHEN and CDR2 is SYDVKM in the germline V gene. The CDR3 totals 15 residues. The CDR3 DNA is TGTGCCAGCAGTTTATTCAGTGACCGAAATCAGCCCCAGCATTTT. Amino acid sequence: CASSLFSDRNQPQHF. Variable domain in full (rest from reference TRBV28 and TRBJ1-5): DVKVTQSSRYLVKRTGEKVFLECVQDMDHENMFWYRQDPGLGLRLIYFSYDVKMKEKGDIPEGYSVSREKKERFSLILESASTNQTSMYLCASSLFSDRNQPQHFGDGTRLSIL.

This clone showed up just once. The genes are TRBV2 and TRBJ1-2; D gene uncertain. The germline V gene has CDR1 SNHLY and CDR2 FYNNEI. This CDR3 spans 13 amino acids. V was shortened by 7 bases and J by 2 bases, with 11 bases between the two germline ends. CDR3 nucleotides: TGTGCCAGCACCAAGGAAATAAACTATGGCTACACCTTC. Protein product: CASTKEINYGYTF.

CDR3 amino acids: CASSSSQVAEAFF. The DNA of the CDR3 is TGTGCCAGCAGCTCGAGTCAGGTGGCTGAAGCTTTCTTT. The chain uses TRBV6-5 and TRBJ1-1; D unresolved. The CDR3 runs to 13 residues. CDR1 is MNHEY, CDR2 SVGAGI, per germline. V dropped 6 bases and J dropped 6 bases, with 14 bases sitting between them.

The V gene is TRBV11-2, the J gene TRBJ2-7; TRBD2 matches 11 bases. The germline CDR1 and CDR2 sequences are SGHAT and FQNNGV. The CDR3 is 14 amino acids. V dropped 4 bases and J dropped 3; count of bases not matched to a gene: 2. DNA of the CDR3: TGTGCCAGCAGCTCACTAGCGGGAGTCTACGAGCAGTACTTC. It specifies CASSSLAGVYEQYF. The full variable domain, its missing parts supplied by reference TRBV11-2 and TRBJ2-7, is EAGVAQSPRYKIIEKRQSVAFWCNPISGHATLYWYQQILGQGPKLLIQFQNNGVVDDSQLPKDRFSAERLKGVDSTLKIQPAKLEDSAVYLCASSSLAGVYEQYFGPGTRLTVT.

This clone has a handful of counts. V usage is TRBV7-9 and J usage is TRBJ1-1; D is undetermined. V lost 2 bases and J 0 bases, leaving 7 bases between the germline ends. The CDR3 spans 14 residues. Germline loops: CDR1 SEHNR, CDR2 FQNEAQ (reference sequence). This CDR3 is CASSLSALNTEAFF. The CDR3 DNA reads TGTGCCAGCAGCTTAAGTGCCCTGAACACTGAAGCTTTCTTT. Supplemented by reference TRBV7-9 and TRBJ1-1, the full variable domain reads DTGVSQNPRHKITKRGQNVTFRCDPISEHNRLYWYRQTLGQGPEFLTYFQNEAQLEKSRLLSDRFSAERPKGSFSTLEIQRTEQGDSAMYLCASSLSALNTEAFFGQGTRLTVV.

This clone was seen more than once but under ten times. This chain links TRBV28 with TRBJ2-3, with TRBD2 matching over 9 bases. After removal of 8 bases from V and 2 bases from J, the junction contained 8 bases not matched to a gene. In germline, CDR1 is MDHEN, CDR2 SYDVKM. This CDR3 has 15 amino acids. The DNA for the CDR3 is TGTGCCAGCCTAGCGGGCGGGAGGGCCACAGATACGCAGTATTTT. Its translation: CASLAGGRATDTQYF.

A word on this clone: This CDR3 is also generated by other DNA sequences in the sample. This chain links TRBV25-1 with TRBJ1-2; D unclear. The CDR3 loop spans 11 amino acids. CDR1 is MGHDK, CDR2 SYGVNS, per germline. Trimming cost V 0 bases and J 7 bases, with 3 bases left between them. The CDR3 spells CASSEYGGYTF. Written as DNA, the CDR3 is TGTGCCAGCAGTGAATACGGTGGCTACACCTTC.

The V call is TRBV6-1, the J call TRBJ1-5; the D gene is possibly TRBD1 (5 bases). Trimming took off 0 bases at V and 6 bases at J, with 12 bases between the two ends. This CDR3 spans 15 amino acids. Germline V gene data show CDR1 as MNHNS and CDR2 as SASEGT. CDR3 DNA: TGTGCCAGCAGTGAAGCGACGGGGGAGGGTCAGCCCCAGCATTTT. Its translation is CASSEATGEGQPQHF.

This clone was observed a single time. This rearrangement joins TRBV5-1 to TRBJ1-1; D gene ambiguous. Trimming cost V 3 bases and J 1 base, with 13 bases left between them. The CDR3 length is 15 residues. CDR1 and CDR2 (germline): SGHRS, YFSETQ. The CDR3 sequence: CASSSNSLGNTEAFF. The CDR3 nucleotides are TGCGCCAGCAGCTCTAACAGCCTGGGGAACACTGAAGCTTTCTTT.

This clone has more than one count but fewer than ten. The chain recombines TRBV30 with TRBJ2-2; D is possibly TRBD1 or TRBD2 (6 bases each). Germline values: CDR1 GTSNPN, CDR2 SVGIG (reference sequence). Trimming stripped 3 bases from V and 1 base from J, with 9 bases between. This CDR3 region has 14 residues. Here the CDR3 DNA reads TGTGCCTGGAGACGGGGGCTGAACACCGGGGAGCTGTTTTTT. This codes for CAWRRGLNTGELFF.

This clone was seen a handful of times. CDR3 DNA: TGCGCCAGCAGCCAAGCTTGGAGCGGGCTTGGAAACACCATATATTTT. This codes for CASSQAWSGLGNTIYF. The chain combines TRBV4-1 with TRBJ1-3; D not certain. CDR3 length: 16 residues. In germline, CDR1 is MGHRA, CDR2 YSYEKL. V was trimmed by 1 base and J by 3 bases, leaving 13 bases between them.

Remarks on this clone: The junction differs from germline at one of its ends, possibly a read error. The J gene is TRBJ2-5, the V gene TRBV27; TRBD2 might be the D (5 bases). The DNA end is a closer match to TRBJ2-7, so the J assignment may be wrong. Germline lookup yields CDR1 MNHEY and CDR2 SMNVEV (reference sequence). The length of the CDR3 is 13 residues. CDR3 in amino acids: CVSRPLVTYEQYF. The CDR3 DNA follows: TGTGTCAGCAGGCCACTAGTTACCTACGAGCAGTACTTC.

The chain combines TRBV6-5 with TRBJ1-1; maybe TRBD1 (5 bases). CDR3 length: 14 amino acids. Trimming took 5 bases from V and 4 from J, leaving 14 bases between them. Per the germline V gene, CDR1 is MNHEY and CDR2 is SVGAGI. CDR3 amino acids: CASSGAGSVTEAFF. Written as DNA, the CDR3 is TGTGCCAGCAGTGGGGCAGGCAGTGTCACTGAAGCTTTCTTT.

J is TRBJ2-5 and V is TRBV19; a possible D gene is TRBD1 (6 bases). CDR1 LNHDA and CDR2 SQIVND come from the germline V gene (reference sequence). The CDR3 contains 16 residues. V lost 5 bases and J 5 bases, leaving 21 bases between the germline ends. The CDR3 bases are TGTGCCAGTAGTGATCTCCTGCAGGGGATGGTGGAGACCCAGTACTTC. It translates to CASSDLLQGMVETQYF.